One TCR beta chain is described in this entry. The antigen remains undetermined. This CDR3 is built from 14 residues. Per germline, CDR1 ENHRY and CDR2 SYGVKD. Trimming at V came to 7 bases and at J to 0 bases, leaving 1 base not matched to a gene. Clones were sequenced by immunoSEQ multiplex PCR, and TCRdb holds only the in-frame ones, with some missing. The profile shows about 21,000 clones, more than 80% of them singletons. The sample is drawn from a study of PD-1 blockade in classical Hodgkin lymphoma. The time point here: cycle 4 day 1 (C4D1), after more than five weeks of nivolumab. Every single patient, without exception, relapsed after autologous stem cell transplantation, and brentuximab vedotin exposure varied. Study results and caveats: The CD4+ diversity rise by C4D1 was clearest in complete responders. TCR diversity at baseline was reported to be reduced in newly diagnosed patients relative to healthy donors.

The starting material was peripheral blood mononuclear cells (PBMCs), obtained before the fourth cycle of nivolumab. The chain uses TRBV10-3 and TRBJ2-2; 8 bases fit TRBD2. This TCR was recovered from a human donor with classical Hodgkin lymphoma. Here the CDR3 DNA reads TGTGCCATCAAGGGACTAGCGAACACCGGGGAGCTGTTTTTT. Encoded protein: CAIKGLANTGELFF.